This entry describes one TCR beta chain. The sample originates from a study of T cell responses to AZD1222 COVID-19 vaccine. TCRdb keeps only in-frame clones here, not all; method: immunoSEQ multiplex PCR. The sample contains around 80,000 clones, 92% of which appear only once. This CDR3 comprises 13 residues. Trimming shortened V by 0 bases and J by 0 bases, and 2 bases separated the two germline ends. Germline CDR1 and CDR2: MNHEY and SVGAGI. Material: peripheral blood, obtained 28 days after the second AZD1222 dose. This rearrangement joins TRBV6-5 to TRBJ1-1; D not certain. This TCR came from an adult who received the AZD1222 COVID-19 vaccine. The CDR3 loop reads CASSYSMNTEAFF. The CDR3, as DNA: TGTGCCAGCAGTTACTCCATGAACACTGAAGCTTTCTTT.